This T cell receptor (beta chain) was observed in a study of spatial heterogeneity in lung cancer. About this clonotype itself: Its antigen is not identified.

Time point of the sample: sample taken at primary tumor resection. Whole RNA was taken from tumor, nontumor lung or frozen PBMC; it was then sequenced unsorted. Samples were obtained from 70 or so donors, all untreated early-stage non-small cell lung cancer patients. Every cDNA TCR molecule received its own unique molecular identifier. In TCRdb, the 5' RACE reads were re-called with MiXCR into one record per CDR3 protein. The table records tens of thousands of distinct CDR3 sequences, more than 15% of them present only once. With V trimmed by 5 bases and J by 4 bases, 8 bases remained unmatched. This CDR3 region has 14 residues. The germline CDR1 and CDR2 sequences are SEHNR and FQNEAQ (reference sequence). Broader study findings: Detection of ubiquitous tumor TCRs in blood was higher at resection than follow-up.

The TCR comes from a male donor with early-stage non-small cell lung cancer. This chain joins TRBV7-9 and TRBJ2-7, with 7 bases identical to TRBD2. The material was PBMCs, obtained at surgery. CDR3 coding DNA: TGTGCCAGCAGCCCGGGGAGCGGGACTTACGAGCAGTACTTC. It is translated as CASSPGSGTYEQYF.